The 30 T cell receptor beta chains below all came from one sample that was sequenced in a study of T cells expressing NK-cell markers. TCRdb re-called the 5' RACE reads and gives one entry per CDR3 protein, without DNA. This sample's clone table lists approximately 420,000 distinct CDR3 sequences. Sequenced: blood T cells: a sorted CD56 or NKG2C T cell subset, CD4+ or CD8+ T cells, or bulk PBMC T cells (not recorded which). The receptor source for this set is a woman between 50 and 59 years old in good health.

The V and J genes are TRBV6-6 and TRBJ2-3; TCRdb proposes TRBD2, but this gene call is untestable without DNA. Per the germline V gene, CDR1 is MNHNY and CDR2 is SVGAGI (reference sequence). CDR3 length: 16 amino acids. CDR3 protein: CASSYGLAGFTDTQYF.

The V call is TRBV6-1, the J call TRBJ1-4; TCRdb designates TRBD1, a call that cannot be tested without DNA. The germline V gene encodes CDR1 MNHNS and CDR2 SASEGT. This CDR3 region has 13 residues. CDR3 residues: CASNGQVNEKLFF.

This chain joins TRBV6-1 and TRBJ1-6; the TRBD1 assignment by TCRdb is unverifiable without DNA. CDR3 length equals 14 residues. Germline V CDR1 and CDR2: MNHNS, SASEGT. The CDR3 here is CASSIDRVGSPLHF.

The rearrangement links TRBV12-3 or TRBV12-4 to TRBJ1-6; TCRdb returns TRBD1, unconfirmable since there is no DNA. This CDR3 contains 15 residues. CDR3 in amino acids: CASTWTGSYNSPLHF.

The chain carries TRBV20-1 and TRBJ2-3; TCRdb designates TRBD2, a call that cannot be tested without DNA. CDR3 length: 13 amino acids. The germline CDR1 and CDR2 sequences are DFQATT and SNEGSKA (reference sequence). The CDR3 here is CSARLAGKNTQYF.

V and J are TRBV27 and TRBJ2-5; absent DNA, TCRdb's TRBD2 call cannot be checked. This CDR3 is built from 17 residues. Germline CDR1 reads MNHEY; CDR2 reads SMNVEV (reference sequence). The CDR3 region is CASAEREGSLIQETQYF.

The V call is TRBV21-1, the J call TRBJ2-2; checking the TCRdb D call of TRBD1 is not possible without DNA. TRBV21-1 is labeled a pseudogene. The CDR3 contains 17 residues. CDR3 protein: CASSPHPGQEGVGELFF.

The chain recombines TRBV18 with TRBJ2-1; TCRdb's D call, TRBD1, is unchecked because there is no DNA. The CDR3 sequence is 17 residues long. Germline CDR1 and CDR2: KGHSH and LQKENI. The CDR3 reads CASSPRQPSPLSNEQFF. Using reference TRBV18 and TRBJ2-1 for the parts outside the CDR3, the full variable domain is NAGVMQNPRHLVRRRGQEARLRCSPMKGHSHVYWYRQLPEEGLKFMVYLQKENIIDESGMPKERFSAEFPKEGPSILRIQQVVRGDSAAYFCASSPRQPSPLSNEQFFGPGTRLTVL.

The genes are TRBV29-1 and TRBJ2-2; TCRdb's D call, TRBD1, is unchecked because there is no DNA. The germline CDR1 and CDR2 sequences are SQVTM and ANQGSEA. The CDR3 extends over 12 amino acids. The CDR3 sequence: CSVGLGAGELFF.

Here the CDR3 reads CASSHDILAGADEQYF. The chain has TRBV14 and TRBJ2-7; lacking DNA, the TRBD2 call made by TCRdb goes unchecked. In germline, CDR1 is SGHDN, CDR2 FVKESK. This CDR3 is 16 amino acids long.

This chain joins TRBV4-1 and TRBJ2-7; the D gene TCRdb calls, TRBD2, cannot be checked with no DNA. Per the germline V gene, CDR1 is MGHRA and CDR2 is YSYEKL. The CDR3 runs to 12 residues. The CDR3 region is CASSPARGEQYF.

This chain uses TRBV5-6 with TRBJ2-1; TCRdb picks TRBD2, but there is no DNA to check that call. Germline CDR1 is SGHDT and CDR2 is YYEEEE. The CDR3 spans 17 residues. The CDR3 protein is CASSLVPTSGSYNEQFF.

The chain links TRBV5-1 to TRBJ2-3; with no DNA, the TCRdb D assignment of TRBD1 cannot be verified. Germline V gene lookup returns CDR1 SGHRS and CDR2 YFSETQ. The CDR3 consists of 12 residues. The CDR3 here is CASSSGEDTQYF.

The chain is built from TRBV14 and TRBJ2-2. The CDR3 contains 14 residues. Germline V lookup: CDR1 SGHDN, CDR2 FVKESK. The CDR3 reads CASSQDILSGELFF.

The chain uses TRBV20-1 and TRBJ2-7; TCRdb calls TRBD1, which cannot be checked without DNA. The CDR3 is 14 amino acids. In germline, CDR1 is DFQATT, CDR2 SNEGSKA (reference sequence). The CDR3 region is CSARDGRSDYEQYF.

J is TRBJ1-4 and V is TRBV20-1. Germline V gene sequence: CDR1 DFQATT, CDR2 SNEGSKA (reference sequence). The CDR3 covers 13 residues. Here the CDR3 reads CSASPAANEKLFF.

The chain employs TRBV20-1 and TRBJ2-3. Germline V lookup: CDR1 DFQATT, CDR2 SNEGSKA (reference sequence). The CDR3 contains 11 residues. The CDR3 region is CSASKMTTQYF.

CDR3 protein: CAISPGGTASYEQYF. This chain connects TRBV10-3 to TRBJ2-7; TCRdb picks TRBD1, but there is no DNA to check that call. The germline V gene has CDR1 ENHRY and CDR2 SYGVKD. The length of the CDR3 is 15 residues.

The chain couples TRBV7-6 to TRBJ2-5; no DNA is available, so the TRBD2 call from TCRdb remains unchecked. CDR3 size: 16 residues. Germline assignment: CDR1 SGHVS and CDR2 FNYEAQ. The CDR3 sequence is CASSKRASGNQETQYF.

The CDR3 is CASSQPMGQTKNIQYF. The chain links TRBV18 to TRBJ2-4; the D gene TCRdb calls, TRBD1, cannot be checked with no DNA. Germline-derived CDR1 and CDR2 are KGHSH and LQKENI. This CDR3 is 16 amino acids long.

The chain is built from TRBV12-3 or TRBV12-4 and TRBJ1-5; absent DNA, TCRdb's TRBD1 call cannot be checked. This CDR3 contains 12 residues. The CDR3 reads CASRTGALPQHF.

The chain recombines TRBV12-3 or TRBV12-4 with TRBJ2-2; the D call of TRBD1 rests on TCRdb alone, since no DNA is present to check it. The CDR3 is made up of 16 amino acids. The CDR3 here is CASSRGTGGPTGELFF.

The V and J genes are TRBV7-9 and TRBJ2-5; no DNA is available, so the TRBD2 call from TCRdb remains unchecked. The CDR3 is made up of 17 amino acids. Germline CDR1 reads SEHNR; CDR2 reads FQNEAQ (reference sequence). CDR3 residues: CASSSLVSPGLGETQYF.

CDR3 in amino acids: CASRYSYEQYF. This chain connects TRBV6-1 to TRBJ2-7. The CDR3 has 11 amino acids. CDR1 is MNHNS, CDR2 SASEGT, per germline.

The V and J genes are TRBV7-8 and TRBJ2-2; TCRdb returns TRBD2, unconfirmable since there is no DNA. Germline lookup yields CDR1 SGHVS and CDR2 FQNEAQ. The CDR3 is 13 amino acids. CDR3 region: CASGGLRAGELFF.

This sequence joins TRBV3-1 and TRBJ1-5; the TCRdb D gene call, TRBD1, has no DNA to confirm it. The CDR3 length is 14 residues. Germline V lookup: CDR1 LGHDT, CDR2 YNNKEL (reference sequence). This CDR3 is CASSPPGLGQPQHF.

The chain recombines TRBV6-6 with TRBJ2-3; TCRdb lists TRBD1, though no DNA is available to test this call. The CDR3 is 15 residues long. Germline lookup yields CDR1 MNHNY and CDR2 SVGAGI (reference sequence). The CDR3 loop reads CASSYQGAGTDTQYF.

The CDR3 reads CASSLEFQRDTEQFF. The V and J genes are TRBV7-9 and TRBJ2-1; as DNA is missing, the TRBD2 call by TCRdb cannot be tested. The V gene's germline CDR1 is SEHNR and CDR2 FQNEAQ (reference sequence). This CDR3 has 15 residues.

This CDR3 is CASSVAVREWDNEQFF. The V and J genes are TRBV9 and TRBJ2-1; the D gene TCRdb calls, TRBD2, cannot be checked with no DNA. The CDR3 runs 16 residues. Germline CDR1 is SGDLS and CDR2 is YYNGEE.

The CDR3 loop reads CASSEYRQYNSPLHF. The chain couples TRBV25-1 to TRBJ1-6. Germline-derived CDR1 and CDR2 are MGHDK and SYGVNS. This CDR3 is 15 amino acids long.